This entry lists 29 T cell receptor beta chains sequenced from one sample in a study of T-cell memory formation after mild COVID-19. TCRdb reprocessed the 5' RACE reads with MiXCR, giving one entry per CDR3 protein. The top ten clones hold approximately 8% of a sample with about 600,000 distinct CDR3 sequences, roughly a fifth of them seen once. Sample: PBMCs or a T cell subset sorted from them (not recorded which). These receptors were collected from an adult woman who had mild COVID-19 (a few samples of this study predate the infection). Cell type and time point are not known.

This clonotype was seen a handful of times. This chain joins TRBV5-1 and TRBJ2-1, with D tentatively TRBD1 or TRBD2 (5 bases each). The germline V gene encodes CDR1 SGHRS and CDR2 YFSETQ. Trimming shortened V by 4 bases and J by 5 bases, and 16 bases separated the two germline ends. The CDR3 extends over 15 amino acids. The CDR3 DNA sequence: TGCGCCAGCAGCGGGAACCTAGGGACCGACAATGAGCAGTTCTTC. It specifies CASSGNLGTDNEQFF.

The J gene is TRBJ2-1, the V gene TRBV7-2; D could derive from TRBD1 or TRBD2 (5 bases each). The V gene's germline CDR1 is SGHTA and CDR2 FQGNSA. Trimming shortened V by 4 bases and J by 0 bases, and 13 bases separated the two germline ends. This CDR3 has 16 residues. The chain's CDR3 is CASSSSGTASYNEQFF. DNA of the CDR3: TGTGCCAGCAGCTCCTCCGGGACCGCCTCCTACAATGAGCAGTTCTTC.

This clonotype was observed many times. The CDR3 coding sequence is TGTGCCAGCAACGGAGGCTCCTACGAGCAGTACTTC. Its protein product is CASNGGSYEQYF. The gene calls are TRBV7-9 and TRBJ2-7, with a weak D call TRBD2 (5 bases). V was pared by 7 bases and J by 0 bases, with 7 bases between. The germline CDR1 and CDR2 sequences are SEHNR and FQNEAQ (reference sequence). The CDR3 has 12 residues. Filled out from reference TRBV7-9 and TRBJ2-7, the complete variable domain reads DTGVSQNPRHKITKRGQNVTFRCDPISEHNRLYWYRQTLGQGPEFLTYFQNEAQLEKSRLLSDRFSAERPKGSFSTLEIQRTEQGDSAMYLCASNGGSYEQYFGPGTRLTVT.

This clonotype was detected a few times. The chain uses TRBV4-3 and TRBJ2-1, with unresolved D. Per the germline V gene, CDR1 is LGHNA and CDR2 is YSLEER. V lost 0 bases, J lost 2 bases, and 11 bases lay in between. The CDR3 is 16 amino acids. Here the CDR3 reads CASSQDYRTTYNEQFF. For the CDR3, the DNA is TGCGCCAGCAGCCAAGATTACCGGACCACCTACAATGAGCAGTTCTTC.

CDR3 coding DNA: TGTGCCAGCAGCTCGATAAAGGGCCGGGGAGCCTACGAGCAGTACTTC. It codes for CASSSIKGRGAYEQYF. The chain recombines TRBV11-2 with TRBJ2-7; tentatively, D is TRBD2 (5 bases). Germline CDR1 reads SGHAT; CDR2 reads FQNNGV. The CDR3 contains 16 residues. With 4 bases removed from V and 2 bases from J, the gap between germline ends came to 18 bases.

This clonotype showed up many times. This chain links TRBV5-1 with TRBJ2-1; 7 bases fit TRBD1. Trimming at V came to 4 bases and at J to 1 base, leaving 2 bases not matched to a gene. CDR3 length equals 14 residues. The germline gives CDR1 SGHRS, CDR2 YFSETQ. CDR3 loop: CASSRGQSYNEQFF. As DNA, the CDR3 is TGCGCCAGCAGCAGGGGACAGTCCTACAATGAGCAGTTCTTC.

This clonotype was observed a few times. The chain links TRBV7-2 to TRBJ2-2; TRBD2 is a possible D gene (6 bases). Germline V gives CDR1 SGHTA, CDR2 FQGNSA. The CDR3 sequence is 16 residues long. The V end lost 5 bases, the J end lost 0 bases, and 13 bases lay between the germline ends. CDR3 DNA sequence: TGTGCCAGCAGCGGATGGGGACTTCCGAACACCGGGGAGCTGTTTTTT. Residues: CASSGWGLPNTGELFF.

There are many counts of this clonotype. This chain uses TRBV7-2 with TRBJ2-5; TRBD2 matches 13 bases. Germline CDR1 and CDR2: SGHTA and FQGNSA. The trim removed 4 bases at V and 2 bases at J, leaving 7 bases unmatched. The CDR3 is made up of 17 amino acids. The CDR3: CASSWGGLAGIQETQYF. The DNA for the CDR3 is TGTGCCAGCAGCTGGGGGGGACTAGCGGGAATACAAGAGACCCAGTACTTC.

This chain links TRBV27 with TRBJ2-2; TRBD2 agrees at 12 bases. The junction had 10 bases not matched to a gene; V was cut back by 3 bases and J by 5 bases. CDR3 length: 18 residues. Per germline, CDR1 MNHEY and CDR2 SMNVEV (reference sequence). CDR3 sequence: CASSFSPLAGGWTGELFF. In nucleotides, the CDR3 is TGTGCCAGCAGTTTCAGTCCACTAGCGGGAGGATGGACCGGGGAGCTGTTTTTT.

The chain employs TRBV27 and TRBJ2-7; TRBD1 agrees at 7 bases. V lost 5 bases and J lost 1; bases outside the gene matches: 26. Looked up from germline, CDR1 is MNHEY and CDR2 is SMNVEV (reference sequence). This CDR3 contains 21 residues. CDR3 coding DNA: TGTGCCAGCAGTACATTACTTCACCAGGGACAGAGATTGGAGAGATCCTACGAGCAGTACTTC. It encodes CASSTLLHQGQRLERSYEQYF.

This clonotype has a handful of counts. J is TRBJ2-7 and V is TRBV7-9, with TRBD1 matching 11 bases. Germline CDR1 reads SEHNR; CDR2 reads FQNEAQ (reference sequence). This CDR3 is 15 amino acids long. V was clipped by 5 bases and J by 3 bases; unmatched bases: 6. The CDR3 region has the DNA TGTGCCAGCAGCCCCGGACAGGGGGCGATCTACGAGCAGTACTTC. Translation gives CASSPGQGAIYEQYF.

The chain is built from TRBV5-6 and TRBJ2-7; 9 nucleotides align to TRBD1. Germline values: CDR1 SGHDT, CDR2 YYEEEE. This CDR3 has 15 residues. V was clipped by 1 base and J by 3 bases; unmatched bases: 5. The CDR3 DNA follows: TGTGCCAGCAGCTTGTGGGGACAGGGCTACTACGAGCAGTACTTC. Its protein is CASSLWGQGYYEQYF.

This clonotype was seen only a few times. This chain joins TRBV27 and TRBJ2-7, with TRBD2 matching 7 bases. Germline CDR1 reads MNHEY; CDR2 reads SMNVEV (reference sequence). The V and J ends lost 5 bases and 2 bases, in that order; junction bases with no gene match: 6. The CDR3 spans 14 residues. The CDR3 protein is CASSPYTSAYEQYF. Written as DNA, the CDR3 is TGTGCCAGCAGTCCATATACTAGCGCCTACGAGCAGTACTTC.

This clonotype came up once. J is TRBJ1-3 and V is TRBV30, with a tentative D call TRBD1 (5 bases). Germline V CDR1 and CDR2: GTSNPN, SVGIG (reference sequence). The CDR3 contains 14 residues. Trimming left V 2 bases short and J 2 bases short, with 10 bases between. The CDR3 coding sequence is TGTGCCTGGAGTCTGAGGGGACCTGGAAACACCATATATTTT. As protein: CAWSLRGPGNTIYF.

The V gene is TRBV29-1, the J gene TRBJ2-5; no firm D call. Germline CDR1 reads SQVTM; CDR2 reads ANQGSEA. This CDR3 contains 14 residues. Trimming took 0 bases from V and 1 from J, leaving 9 bases between them. The CDR3 reads CSVEEWSSQETQYF. CDR3 bases: TGCAGCGTTGAAGAATGGTCATCCCAAGAGACCCAGTACTTC. Supplemented by reference TRBV29-1 and TRBJ2-5, the full variable domain reads SAVISQKPSRDICQRGTSLTIQCQVDSQVTMMFWYRQQPGQSLTLIATANQGSEATYESGFVIDKFPISRPNLTFSTLTVSNMSPEDSSIYLCSVEEWSSQETQYFGPGTRLLVL.

The V gene is TRBV9, the J gene TRBJ2-2, with 9 bases lining up with TRBD2. CDR3 length equals 19 residues. The junction had 14 bases not matched to a gene; V was cut back by 4 bases and J by 1 base. The V gene's germline CDR1 is SGDLS and CDR2 YYNGEE. In nucleotides, the CDR3 is TGTGCCAGCAGCACTCGGGGGGCTAGCGGGATACTGAACACCGGGGAGCTGTTTTTT. As protein: CASSTRGASGILNTGELFF.

The chain combines TRBV24-1 with TRBJ2-2; 9 bases are a match to TRBD1. The CDR3 is made up of 18 amino acids. The germline CDR1 and CDR2 sequences are KGHDR and SFDVKD. V was clipped by 5 bases and J by 0 bases; unmatched bases: 9. The CDR3, as DNA: TGTGCCACCAGTGCCGTACCCGGACAGGGGACGAACACCGGGGAGCTGTTTTTT. Protein product: CATSAVPGQGTNTGELFF.

This clonotype was seen more than once but under ten times. V is TRBV12-3 or TRBV12-4 and J is TRBJ2-7; D might be TRBD2 (6 bases). Trimming stripped 4 bases from V and 5 bases from J, with 12 bases between. The CDR3 contains 13 residues. In DNA form, the CDR3 reads TGTGCCAGCAGTTCACCGGGAGCGGACGAGCAGTACTTC. Translation: CASSSPGADEQYF.

The chain employs TRBV5-1 and TRBJ2-1, with TRBD2 as a possible D gene (5 bases). This CDR3 has 16 residues. The germline V gene has CDR1 SGHRS and CDR2 YFSETQ. V shed 5 bases and J shed 6 bases, with 21 bases lying between them. This CDR3 is CASRPVPLAGRNEQFF. As DNA, the CDR3 is TGCGCCAGCAGGCCCGTCCCTCTAGCCGGGCGCAATGAGCAGTTCTTC.

This clonotype has a handful of counts. The CDR3 DNA reads TGTGCCAGCAGTTACGGGACAGGGCAGTTCTTC. It yields the protein CASSYGTGQFF. The chain is built from TRBV12-3 or TRBV12-4 and TRBJ2-1; 8 bases fit TRBD1. The CDR3 runs to 11 residues. After removal of 4 bases from V and 12 bases from J, the junction contained 2 bases not matched to a gene.

The CDR3 nucleotides read TGTGCCAGCAGGGGGGCGGCGGGGCAAGATCCCGTAGATACGCAGTATTTT. Residues: CASRGAAGQDPVDTQYF. The chain couples TRBV4-2 to TRBJ2-3, with D tentatively TRBD1 or TRBD2 (6 bases each). The CDR3 has 17 residues. Germline V gives CDR1 LGHNA, CDR2 YNFKEQ. The V and J ends lost 6 bases and 5 bases respectively, with 24 bases between them.

The chain carries TRBV6-6 and TRBJ1-2; a possible D gene is TRBD1 (5 bases). Per the germline V gene, CDR1 is MNHNY and CDR2 is SVGAGI (reference sequence). The V gene lost 6 bases and the J gene lost 4 bases, with 9 bases spanning the gap. CDR3 size: 12 residues. CDR3 DNA: TGTGCCAGCAGAACGGGGACCTATGGCTACACCTTC. Protein: CASRTGTYGYTF.

V gene TRBV7-2 combines with J gene TRBJ2-7, with 7 bases aligning to TRBD1. This CDR3 region has 15 residues. Germline lookup yields CDR1 SGHTA and CDR2 FQGNSA. Trimming at V came to 3 bases and at J to 2 bases, leaving 7 bases not matched to a gene. CDR3 in amino acids: CASSFIPGTAYEQYF. The CDR3 nucleotides are TGTGCCAGCAGCTTTATACCCGGGACAGCCTACGAGCAGTACTTC.

V and J are TRBV7-9 and TRBJ2-2; 10 nucleotides match TRBD2. Germline V CDR1 and CDR2: SEHNR, FQNEAQ (reference sequence). The CDR3 contains 17 residues. Trimming took 1 base from V and 0 from J; bases not matched to a gene: 2. The CDR3 here is CASSLGLAGANTGELFF. The CDR3, as DNA: TGTGCCAGCAGCTTAGGGCTAGCGGGGGCGAACACCGGGGAGCTGTTTTTT. Full variable domain (rest looked up from reference TRBV7-9 and TRBJ2-2): DTGVSQNPRHKITKRGQNVTFRCDPISEHNRLYWYRQTLGQGPEFLTYFQNEAQLEKSRLLSDRFSAERPKGSFSTLEIQRTEQGDSAMYLCASSLGLAGANTGELFFGEGSRLTVL.

This clonotype has only a few counts. V gene TRBV6-2 or TRBV6-3 combines with J gene TRBJ2-2; D uncertain. CDR1 is MNHEY, CDR2 SVGEGT, per germline. The ends were cut back, 0 bases at V and 0 bases at J, with 11 bases in the middle. The CDR3 is made up of 17 amino acids. CDR3 nucleotide sequence: TGTGCCAGCAGTTACTCGATGCACCGCGCGAACACCGGGGAGCTGTTTTTT. It yields the protein CASSYSMHRANTGELFF.

This chain links TRBV7-3 with TRBJ2-1; no reliable D call. Between the trimmed V and J ends, which lost 0 bases and 6 bases, there was a span of 6 bases. CDR1 SGHTA and CDR2 FQGTGA come from the germline V gene. This CDR3 comprises 13 residues. The CDR3 region has the DNA TGTGCCAGCAGCTTAACTTTAACCAATGAGCAGTTCTTC. The encoded protein is CASSLTLTNEQFF. Full variable domain (missing parts from reference TRBV7-3 and TRBJ2-1): GAGVSQTPSNKVTEKGKYVELRCDPISGHTALYWYRQSLGQGPEFLIYFQGTGAADDSGLPNDRFFAVRPEGSVSTLKIQRTERGDSAVYLCASSLTLTNEQFFGPGTRLTVL.

This clonotype was picked up a small number of times. The chain couples TRBV20-1 to TRBJ2-3; D is unclear. The CDR3 runs to 15 residues. Looked up from germline, CDR1 is DFQATT and CDR2 is SNEGSKA (reference sequence). With 3 bases removed from V and 3 bases from J, the gap between germline ends came to 16 bases. In DNA form, the CDR3 reads TGCAGTGCTAGCCCCGCCGGTCAAGGGACAGATACGCAGTATTTT. Its protein is CSASPAGQGTDTQYF.

This clonotype showed up just a few times. The chain employs TRBV6-5 and TRBJ2-1; 9 bases map to TRBD2. V lost 2 bases and J lost 5; bases outside the gene matches: 4. Germline V lookup: CDR1 MNHEY, CDR2 SVGAGI. The CDR3 has 15 residues. CDR3 DNA: TGTGCCAGCAGTTACCTGCCTAGCGGGGACAATGAGCAGTTCTTC. Encoded protein: CASSYLPSGDNEQFF.

In this sample, this clonotype turned up a few times. The J gene is TRBJ2-6, the V gene TRBV6-5; D might be TRBD1 or TRBD2, each matching 5 bases. Trimming shortened V by 0 bases and J by 4 bases, and 10 bases separated the two germline ends. This CDR3 spans 16 amino acids. Looked up from germline, CDR1 is MNHEY and CDR2 is SVGAGI. CDR3 DNA: TGTGCCAGCAGTTACTCTTGGGGACCCGGGGCCAACGTCCTGACTTTC. Encoded protein: CASSYSWGPGANVLTF.